The next 23 T cell receptor beta chains were all read from a single sample in a study of metastatic and nonmetastatic thyroid tumors. Patients had received no treatment of any kind before thyroid surgery. TCRdb ran MiXCR on the PCR reads. In the table there are over 20,000 clones, roughly 24% of which are singletons. Specimen: blood. All receptors come from a male donor with papillary thyroid cancer or a benign thyroid nodule (not recorded which). Some clones in this sample may be carry-over from other donors' samples.

The rearrangement joins TRBV9 to TRBJ2-5; D is tentatively TRBD1 or TRBD2 (6 bases each). V was cut by 0 bases and J by 5 bases, with 14 bases left in between. Germline loops: CDR1 SGDLS, CDR2 YYNGEE. This CDR3 has 15 residues. The CDR3 DNA follows: TGTGCCAGCAGCGTAGGAAAGGGGGGTCGGGAGACCCAGTACTTC. Protein: CASSVGKGGRETQYF.

This clone has ten or more counts. Given a much more abundant clone one base away, this may be a read error. The chain carries TRBV6-1 and TRBJ2-3, with D possibly being TRBD2 (5 bases). Germline CDR1 is MNHNS and CDR2 is SASEGT. The CDR3 totals 16 residues. Trimming removed 5 bases from V and 4 bases from J, with 19 bases in between. The CDR3 region is CASSKGVLVAADTQYF. In DNA, the CDR3 is TGTGCCAGCAGTAAGGGTGTACTAGTGGCGGCAGATACGCAGTATTTT.

CDR3 sequence reads: CASSRPGYGNTIYF. DNA for the CDR3: TGTGCCAGCAGCCGACCAGGGTACGGAAACACCATATATTTT. V is TRBV6-2 or TRBV6-3 and J is TRBJ1-3, with D perhaps TRBD1 (5 bases). This CDR3 is built from 14 residues. Trimming took 6 bases from V and 4 from J, leaving 13 bases between them. Germline loops: CDR1 MNHEY, CDR2 SVGEGT.

V usage is TRBV2 and J usage is TRBJ2-7; D is ambiguous. CDR1 is SNHLY, CDR2 FYNNEI, per germline. There are 12 residues in the CDR3. V was cut by 6 bases and J by 9 bases, with 15 bases left in between. The CDR3 coding sequence is TGTGCCAGCAGGGCCGAAGGCAGCCGGCAGTACTTC. Translation gives CASRAEGSRQYF.

A remark on this clone: One junction end disagrees with the germline gene, perhaps due to a read error. This chain connects TRBV7-7 to TRBJ2-1, with 8 bases that match TRBD1. CDR1 SSHAT and CDR2 FNYEAQ come from the germline V gene (reference sequence). The CDR3 loop spans 13 amino acids. The CDR3 DNA reads TGTGCTAGCAGCAAGGACAGGGACAATGAGCAGTTCTTC. This codes for CASSKDRDNEQFF.

This clone has ten or more counts. CDR3 coding DNA: TGCAGTGCTAGTACTAGGTCCCAGCCCCAGCATTTT. Its translation: CSASTRSQPQHF. The chain links TRBV20-1 to TRBJ1-5; no clear D gene. Germline CDR1 DFQATT, CDR2 SNEGSKA (reference sequence). The ends were cut back, 3 bases at V and 7 bases at J, with 10 bases in the middle. The CDR3 runs to 12 residues.

This clone was detected a few times. J is TRBJ2-7 and V is TRBV6-1; TRBD1 aligns across 9 bases. Germline V lookup: CDR1 MNHNS, CDR2 SASEGT. V shed 6 bases and J 5 bases; nucleotides not matched to a gene: 8. The CDR3 length is 14 residues. The CDR3 region has the DNA TGTGCCAGCAGACTGGACAGGGGTAGCGACGAGCAGTACTTC. Its protein product is CASRLDRGSDEQYF.

The chain employs TRBV4-1 and TRBJ1-3, with D tentatively TRBD1 (5 bases). This CDR3 is 17 amino acids long. CDR1 and CDR2 (germline): MGHRA, YSYEKL. V shed 3 bases and J shed 0 bases, with 15 bases lying between them. CDR3 DNA sequence: TGCGCCAGCAGCCATGCAACCACAGGAGCCTCTGGAAACACCATATATTTT. Translated, it gives CASSHATTGASGNTIYF.

In this sample, this clone is medium-sized. The rearrangement links TRBV6-1 to TRBJ2-3; D might be TRBD1 or TRBD2, each matching 5 bases. Germline V CDR1 and CDR2: MNHNS, SASEGT. V was trimmed by 5 bases and J by 4 bases, leaving 13 bases between them. The CDR3 sequence is 14 residues long. The CDR3 bases are TGTGCCAGCAGTCGATCCTCGGGGCCAGATACGCAGTATTTT. It yields the protein CASSRSSGPDTQYF.

This clone was recorded at least ten times. CDR3: CASSFQTGGDYGYTF. As DNA, the CDR3 is TGTGCCAGCAGCTTTCAAACAGGGGGTGACTATGGCTACACCTTC. The rearrangement uses TRBV7-2 and TRBJ1-2, with 8 positions matching TRBD1. The V segment lost 3 bases and the J segment 3 bases; nucleotides outside the gene matches: 6. CDR1 is SGHTA and CDR2 is FQGNSA in the germline V gene. CDR3 length: 15 residues.

This clone ranks as medium-sized. The chain joins TRBV28 to TRBJ2-7, with unresolved D. The length of the CDR3 is 13 residues. V was trimmed by 2 bases and J by 5 bases, leaving 10 bases between them. Germline-derived CDR1 and CDR2 are MDHEN and SYDVKM. The CDR3 DNA follows: TGTGCCAGCAGTTTAGGAGTAGGGAACGAGCAGTACTTC. Amino acids: CASSLGVGNEQYF.

Judged by abundance, this clone is medium-sized. The V call is TRBV18, the J call TRBJ2-7; D is uncertain. The germline V gene encodes CDR1 KGHSH and CDR2 LQKENI. The CDR3 contains 14 residues. V dropped 1 base and J dropped 2 bases, with 9 bases sitting between them. The CDR3 here is CASSPRHGPYEQYF. The CDR3 DNA is TGTGCCAGCTCACCACGGCATGGGCCCTACGAGCAGTACTTC.

This clone appeared a few times. The chain carries TRBV10-2 and TRBJ1-1; D ambiguous. Germline CDR1 reads WSHSY; CDR2 reads SAAADI. This CDR3 comprises 13 residues. With 3 bases removed from V and 0 bases from J, the gap between germline ends came to 5 bases. CDR3 sequence: CASSETVNTEAFF. The CDR3 DNA reads as TGCGCCAGCAGTGAAACTGTGAACACTGAAGCTTTCTTT.

Within the sample, this clone is medium-sized (0.01 to 0.1%). The chain is built from TRBV6-1 and TRBJ1-6, with D unresolved. There are 12 residues in the CDR3. Germline V CDR1 and CDR2: MNHNS, SASEGT. Trimming removed 6 bases at V and 7 bases at J, with 7 bases between. CDR3 sequence: CASSRRNSPLHF. CDR3 bases: TGTGCCAGCAGCCGGAGGAATTCACCCCTCCACTTT.

In regard to this clone: The germline gene is not matched at one end of the junction; a read error may be the cause. The V and J genes are TRBV7-2 and TRBJ2-7; D unresolved. Germline V gene sequence: CDR1 SGHTA, CDR2 FQGNSA. The CDR3 is 13 residues long. The CDR3 DNA is TGTGCCAGCAGAAAAGAAGAGGTCTACGAGCATTACTTC. Its translation is CASRKEEVYEHYF.

The V and J genes are TRBV2 and TRBJ2-7, with a tentative D call TRBD1 (5 bases). The CDR3 totals 19 residues. V lost 8 bases, J lost 3 bases, and 32 bases lay in between. Germline CDR1 reads SNHLY; CDR2 reads FYNNEI. The CDR3 sequence is CASGDVPLVRGDASYEQYF. In DNA form, the CDR3 reads TGTGCCAGCGGCGACGTCCCACTGGTTAGGGGCGACGCGAGCTACGAGCAGTACTTC.

Details on this clone: Sequence at one end of the junction differs from germline and may be a read error. The V call is TRBV11-3, the J call TRBJ2-3; tentatively, D is TRBD2 (5 bases). CDR1 is SGHNT, CDR2 YENEEA, per germline. There are 13 residues in the CDR3. CDR3 nucleotide sequence: TGTGCCAGCAAGCTAGCCATAGACGATACGCAATATTTT. It is translated as CASKLAIDDTQYF.

This clone is labeled as medium-sized. This chain links TRBV28 with TRBJ2-7; TRBD2 agrees at 11 bases. V shed 8 bases, J shed 7 bases, and the junction held 13 bases outside the gene matches. There are 15 residues in the CDR3. Germline V lookup: CDR1 MDHEN, CDR2 SYDVKM. The CDR3 DNA follows: TGTGCCAGCTTAAGACCGGGACTAGCGGCTTCTGAGCAGTACTTC. Translated, it gives CASLRPGLAASEQYF.

This clone was counted many times. The V call is TRBV19, the J call TRBJ2-5; no clear D. Germline assignment: CDR1 LNHDA and CDR2 SQIVND (reference sequence). The V gene lost 3 bases and the J gene lost 5 bases, with 7 bases spanning the gap. The CDR3 spans 12 residues. The CDR3 spells CASSMPRETQYF. The CDR3 nucleotides read TGTGCCAGTAGTATGCCCCGGGAGACCCAGTACTTC.

The sample holds a few counts of this clone. In nucleotides, the CDR3 is TGTGCGTGCAGCCAGTGGGGAACTAATGAAAAACTGTTTTTT. It specifies CACSQWGTNEKLFF. This chain joins TRBV11-2 and TRBJ1-4; D not resolved. Germline values: CDR1 SGHAT, CDR2 FQNNGV. The CDR3 runs to 14 residues.

This clone is termed medium-sized. V and J are TRBV7-8 and TRBJ1-6; D possibly corresponds to TRBD1 (5 bases). Trimming took 1 base from V and 3 from J, leaving 10 bases between them. Per germline, CDR1 SGHVS and CDR2 FQNEAQ. The CDR3 is made up of 16 amino acids. CDR3 region: CASSLGDGLYNSPLHF. CDR3 nucleotides: TGTGCCAGCAGCTTAGGGGACGGGCTCTATAATTCACCCCTCCACTTT.

This clone was seen many times. The V call is TRBV24-1, the J call TRBJ2-1; D might be TRBD1 or TRBD2, each matching 5 bases. Deletions cut 4 bases from V and 0 bases from J, with 12 bases between. The CDR3 extends over 16 amino acids. Germline loops: CDR1 KGHDR, CDR2 SFDVKD. The CDR3: CATSDGTASSYNEQFF. The CDR3 DNA is TGTGCCACCAGTGACGGGACGGCTAGCTCCTACAATGAGCAGTTCTTC.

This clone was observed many times. This sequence joins TRBV11-2 and TRBJ2-6; 7 nucleotides agree with TRBD1. CDR3 size: 16 residues. Trimming took 4 bases from V and 1 from J; bases not matched to a gene: 4. Germline values: CDR1 SGHAT, CDR2 FQNNGV. The DNA of the CDR3 is TGTGCCAGCAGCTGGGACAGCTATTCTGGGGCCAACGTCCTGACTTTC. This encodes CASSWDSYSGANVLTF.